What follows is one T cell receptor (beta chain) and its context. Using immunoSEQ multiplex PCR, the repertoire was profiled, and TCRdb retains in-frame clones only, with some absent. The table includes around 110,000 clones, 65% to 85% detected once. The data originate from a study of blood T cell repertoires in COVID-19. The V gene's germline CDR1 is LGHNA and CDR2 YNFKEQ. The CDR3 has 14 amino acids. V was trimmed by 5 bases and J by 1 base, leaving 11 bases between them. V is TRBV4-2 and J is TRBJ1-1, with a weak D call TRBD1 (6 bases). This receptor was obtained from a woman aged 70-85 years with acute or convalescent COVID-19. Sequences were obtained from peripheral blood. The CDR3: CASSARDKNTEAFF. The CDR3 region has the DNA TGTGCCAGCAGCGCCCGGGACAAGAACACTGAAGCTTTCTTT.